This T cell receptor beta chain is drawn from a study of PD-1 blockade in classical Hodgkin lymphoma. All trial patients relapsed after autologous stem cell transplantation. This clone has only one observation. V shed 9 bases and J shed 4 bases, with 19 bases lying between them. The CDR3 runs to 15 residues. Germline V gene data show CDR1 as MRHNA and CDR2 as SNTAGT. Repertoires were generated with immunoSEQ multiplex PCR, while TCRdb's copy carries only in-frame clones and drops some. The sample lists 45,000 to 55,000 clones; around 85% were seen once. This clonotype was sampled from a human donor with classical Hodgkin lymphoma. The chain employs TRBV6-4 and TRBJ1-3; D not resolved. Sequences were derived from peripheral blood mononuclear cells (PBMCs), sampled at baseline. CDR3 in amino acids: CASSEEGLRGNTIYF. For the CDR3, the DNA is TGTGCCAGTTCTGAGGAGGGTTTAAGGGGAAACACCATATATTTT.